This TCR beta chain was sequenced in a study of blood T cell repertoires in COVID-19 (dated by TCRdb to the early 2020s). Describing the broader study: Samples from collaborators originated in the United States, Italy and Spain and spanned both the acute and convalescent phases of COVID-19. The prospective study material was composed of cDNA or gDNA derived from T cells, B-cell-depleted T cells, or PBMCs. Deeply sampled blood TCRbeta repertoires from subjects exposed to, actively infected with, or recovered from COVID-19 were included in the dataset. The repertoires were made available in a free public database intended to serve as a resource for research on the immune response to SARS-CoV-2. The samples were drawn from the first 160 participants of the ongoing ImmuneRACE study and from some 1,300 subjects provided by 6 global collaborators. Sample metadata almost always included a de-identified subject ID, COVID-19 status, age in years and sex. Where available, HLA class I and class II types were taken from metadata supplied by the sample provider and were not determined by assay-based typing. On the study overall, not on this receptor specifically: The quantity of clinical and demographic metadata differed by source and by participant and was supplied without curation.

Enrolling through a virtual design, the prospective study's participants ranged in age from roughly 18 to 90 years and lived across 20 to 25 United States geographic areas. Cohort assignment in the prospective study relied on participant-reported clinical history from a screening survey and a study questionnaire. A participant counted as exposed if, within 2 weeks of entering the study, that participant had been in contact with someone who had a PCR-confirmed or clinician-diagnosed COVID-19 case. Each participant in the prospective study had whole blood, serum and a nasopharyngeal or oropharyngeal swab collected by mobile phlebotomists. Prospective study participants could optionally give additional blood draws and questionnaires over an approximately two-month period. Before DNA extraction, prospective study blood samples were shipped either frozen or at room temperature. Ends trimmed: V by 9 bases, J by 2 bases; bases unmatched to a gene: 9. For CDR1 and CDR2, the germline V gene (reference sequence) lists LNHDA and SQIVND. The CDR3 has 15 amino acids, counting the end cysteine and phenylalanine. The entry retains the CDR3 DNA only, 45 bases that are in frame from base 1.

Worth noting for this clone: Its antigen remains unidentified. There are no base qualities to consult, and no much larger clone falls within one base.

The immunoSEQ Assay, a bias-controlled multiplex PCR, was used to amplify TCRbeta CDR3 regions from genomic DNA. Regarding the original processing steps: The number of nucleated cells in each sample was estimated from the amplification of reference gene primers within the assay. To quantify the absolute abundance of each unique TCRbeta CDR3 rearrangement, sequence reads were collapsed and filtered. Productive Simpson clonality was computed per sample as the square root of Simpson's diversity index over productive rearrangements. TCRdb took over this immuneACCESS table, retaining in-frame rearrangements with V and J assigned. Such tables are incomplete; in checked studies, under half of the missing clones stem from an unresolved V gene, and the remainder is unexplained. Clone size and the V and J calls come from that table; the DNA yielded D and trimming. This sample is represented by 190,000 or so clones; approximately 86% of them were singletons. The ten largest clones capture approximately 4% of the sample.

This clonotype was obtained from a woman aged 25-40 years who had been exposed to COVID-19. The sample was PBMCs or T cells enriched from blood (not recorded which). The V gene is TRBV19 and the J gene is TRBJ1-5; a stretch of 8 junction bases matches TRBD1. The bases are TGTGCCAGCTCGAACCCGGGACAGGGCAATCAGCCCCAGCATTTT. The encoded protein is CASSNPGQGNQPQHF.